The 7 T cell receptor beta chains listed next were all sequenced from one sample in a study of blood T cell repertoires in COVID-19. The protocol was immunoSEQ multiplex PCR, while the TCRdb copy is restricted to in-frame clones and leaves out a portion. The data show about 34,000 clones, roughly four fifths seen once. Sequencing input: peripheral blood. These receptors came from a human donor in a cohort sampled during active COVID-19.

This chain joins TRBV7-6 and TRBJ2-1, with TRBD2 matching over 9 bases. Losses at the gene ends were 1 base for V and 6 bases for J; bases not matched to a gene: 4. Germline V gene data show CDR1 as SGHVS and CDR2 as FNYEAQ. The CDR3 length is 15 residues. CDR3 in amino acids: CASSLEARGGNEQFF. In DNA, the CDR3 is TGTGCCAGCAGCTTAGAAGCGCGGGGGGGCAATGAGCAGTTCTTC.

This clone was detected only once. The rearrangement joins TRBV5-3 to TRBJ2-5; 9 bases are shared with TRBD1. TRBV5-3 is annotated as an ORF whose role is uncertain. Trimming took 4 bases from V and 2 from J; bases not matched to a gene: 9. This CDR3 contains 16 residues. The CDR3 DNA sequence: TGTGCCAGAAGCCTCTACAGGGGGCCGTTACAAGAGACCCAGTACTTC. Translated: CARSLYRGPLQETQYF.

This clone was observed once. The rearrangement uses TRBV5-1 and TRBJ1-1; D gene unclear. Germline lookup yields CDR1 SGHRS and CDR2 YFSETQ. The CDR3 is made up of 15 amino acids. V was clipped by 1 base and J by 0 bases, with 10 bases between them. The DNA of the CDR3 is TGCGCCAGCAGCTTGAGGACGGGAATGAACACTGAAGCTTTCTTT. It encodes CASSLRTGMNTEAFF.

J is TRBJ1-3 and V is TRBV6-6; 9 bases map to TRBD1. Germline lookup yields CDR1 MNHNY and CDR2 SVGAGI (reference sequence). Losses at the gene ends were 2 bases for V and 2 bases for J; bases not matched to a gene: 1. The CDR3 sequence is 15 residues long. CDR3 bases: TGTGCCAGCAGTTACCGGGACAGGGCTGGAAACACCATATATTTT. Translated, it gives CASSYRDRAGNTIYF.

This clone showed up just once. V gene TRBV9 combines with J gene TRBJ2-5, with a tentative D call TRBD2 (5 bases). The CDR3 has 14 amino acids. V lost 1 base to trimming and J lost 1 base, with 8 bases between them. Germline V lookup: CDR1 SGDLS, CDR2 YYNGEE. The CDR3 DNA follows: TGTGCCAGCAGCGTACGGGGTTTCCAAGAGACCCAGTACTTC. It translates to CASSVRGFQETQYF.

This rearrangement joins TRBV30 to TRBJ1-2, with no clear D. This CDR3 is 11 amino acids long. Germline V CDR1 and CDR2: GTSNPN, SVGIG (reference sequence). The V and J ends lost 2 bases and 7 bases respectively, with 8 bases between them. CDR3 residues: CAWSLTVGYTF. The CDR3 region has the DNA TGTGCCTGGAGTCTAACAGTTGGCTACACCTTC. Drawing the rest from reference TRBV30 and TRBJ1-2, the complete variable domain is SQTIHQWPATLVQPVGSPLSLECTVEGTSNPNLYWYRQAAGRGLQLLFYSVGIGQISSEVPQNLSASRPQDRQFILSSKKLLLSDSGFYLCAWSLTVGYTFGSGTRLTVV.

CDR3 sequence (DNA): TGTGCCAGCAGGCAGACTAGCGGGAGGCGGGATACGCAGTATTTT. The encoded protein is CASRQTSGRRDTQYF. J is TRBJ2-3 and V is TRBV7-9, with 13 bases aligning to TRBD2. This CDR3 is 15 amino acids long. V lost 6 bases to trimming and J lost 6 bases; unmatched junction nucleotides: 6. Germline CDR1 reads SEHNR; CDR2 reads FQNEAQ (reference sequence).